This TCR beta chain was captured by sequencing in a study of blood T cell repertoires in COVID-19. Study background: Nucleic acid was either cDNA or gDNA, and it came from T cells, B-cell-depleted T cells, or PBMCs.

Clones were sequenced by immunoSEQ multiplex PCR, and TCRdb holds only the in-frame ones, with some missing. The sample includes about 150,000 clones, 82% of them seen just once. The CDR3 is 13 residues long. Trimming took off 0 bases at V and 8 bases at J, with 10 bases between the two ends. The germline gives CDR1 MNHNY, CDR2 SVGAGI (reference sequence). This sequence was found in a human donor with acute or convalescent COVID-19. The donor label of this sample is uncertain. V gene TRBV6-6 combines with J gene TRBJ1-2, with D unclear. The sample consisted of peripheral blood. CDR3 protein: CASSYSHSTGYTF. The CDR3 region has the DNA TGTGCCAGCAGTTACTCGCACAGCACAGGCTACACCTTC.